This TCR beta chain was captured by sequencing in a study of OX40 agonist ivuxolimab in advanced cancers. The method was immunoSEQ multiplex PCR; TCRdb's version includes in-frame clones alone and lacks a portion of them. The sample yields 20,000 or so clones, around four fifths seen once. Sequenced here: CD4+ or CD8+ T cells sorted from blood, sampled in a trial of the OX40 agonist ivuxolimab. The sequence came from an adult with an advanced solid tumor such as melanoma, head and neck, liver or kidney cancer.

The CDR3 spells CATSRDATGPPGTQYF. The CDR3 DNA sequence: TGTGCCACCAGCAGAGATGCGACAGGGCCTCCAGGGACCCAGTACTTC. The rearrangement joins TRBV15 to TRBJ2-5; TRBD1 matches at 7 bases. J was trimmed by 7 bases and V by 0 bases; bases with no gene match: 11. The CDR3 is 16 residues long. Germline values: CDR1 LNHNV, CDR2 YYDKDF (reference sequence).